The 9 T cell receptor beta chains listed next were all sequenced from one sample in a study of blood T cell repertoires in COVID-19. Produced via immunoSEQ multiplex PCR; TCRdb's table is partial and in-frame only. The profile covers about 360,000 clones, with around 87% appearing a single time and roughly 2% taken by the ten largest. Sequencing was carried out using PBMCs or T cells enriched from blood (not recorded which). The receptors derive from a man between 35 and 55 years old in a cohort exposed to, infected with or recovered from COVID-19 (not recorded which).

The rearrangement uses TRBV10-3 and TRBJ1-1; 10 bases are a match to TRBD1. The V gene end was trimmed by 10 bases and the J gene end by 5 bases; junction bases not matched to a gene: 4. The CDR3 is made up of 12 amino acids. CDR1 is ENHRY and CDR2 is SYGVKD in the germline V gene. The CDR3 DNA sequence: TGTGCCACCAGGACAGGGGGAACTGAAGCTTTCTTT. It yields the protein CATRTGGTEAFF.

This chain connects TRBV27 to TRBJ2-5; 7 positions agree with TRBD1. In germline, CDR1 is MNHEY, CDR2 SMNVEV (reference sequence). The length of the CDR3 is 15 residues. Germline trimming cut 5 bases from V and 2 bases from J; bases unmatched to any gene: 8. CDR3 region: CASSPQTGRQETQYF. The DNA of the CDR3 is TGTGCCAGCAGTCCACAGACAGGGCGTCAAGAGACCCAGTACTTC.

J is TRBJ1-1 and V is TRBV5-1; D uncertain. Germline lookup yields CDR1 SGHRS and CDR2 YFSETQ. V lost 4 bases and J lost 0, with 13 bases in between. CDR3 length: 15 residues. For the CDR3, the DNA is TGCGCCAGCAGCCAGACTAGTAGTCTGAACACTGAAGCTTTCTTT. Protein product: CASSQTSSLNTEAFF.

V is TRBV30 and J is TRBJ2-1, with TRBD2 identical over 9 bases. This CDR3 region has 17 residues. CDR1 is GTSNPN and CDR2 is SVGIG in the germline V gene (reference sequence). V was clipped by 5 bases and J by 6 bases; unmatched bases: 17. CDR3 DNA: TGTGCCTGGTCTAGCGGGACGTCAAAAGGGACTCGCAATGAGCAGTTCTTC. Translated: CAWSSGTSKGTRNEQFF.

The chain has TRBV10-3 and TRBJ2-7; D not resolved. This CDR3 region has 14 residues. Germline values: CDR1 ENHRY, CDR2 SYGVKD. V was clipped by 3 bases and J by 0 bases, with 9 bases between them. CDR3: CAISERDISYEQYF. CDR3 DNA sequence: TGTGCCATCAGTGAACGAGACATCTCCTACGAGCAGTACTTC.

The V gene is TRBV29-1, the J gene TRBJ2-2; 11 bases agree with TRBD1. The CDR3 consists of 16 residues. The V gene's germline CDR1 is SQVTM and CDR2 ANQGSEA. The J segment lost 6 bases and the V segment lost 1 base, leaving 7 bases of the junction unmatched. CDR3 in DNA: TGCAGCGTTGAAGCCTATGGACAGGGGGCTGCCGGGGAGCTGTTTTTT. It specifies CSVEAYGQGAAGELFF.

The chain recombines TRBV6-5 with TRBJ1-3, with TRBD1 matching over 7 bases. The CDR3 loop spans 14 amino acids. CDR1 MNHEY and CDR2 SVGAGI come from the germline V gene. Trimming took 8 bases from V and 0 from J; bases not matched to a gene: 4. The DNA for the CDR3 is TGTGCCAGCTCCGACAGGGACTCTGGAAACACCATATATTTT. Translating gives CASSDRDSGNTIYF.

This rearrangement joins TRBV10-2 to TRBJ1-3; a weak D match, TRBD1 (5 bases). The CDR3 has 17 residues. Germline V gives CDR1 WSHSY, CDR2 SAAADI. Between the trimmed V and J ends, which lost 0 bases and 2 bases, there was a span of 14 bases. CDR3 bases: TGCGCCAGCAGTGAGTCATTCGGGGGGGATCCTGGAAACACCATATATTTT. Encoded protein: CASSESFGGDPGNTIYF.

The chain combines TRBV28 with TRBJ1-1, with a possible D match to TRBD1 (6 bases). Trimming shortened V by 8 bases and J by 6 bases, and 16 bases separated the two germline ends. Germline assignment: CDR1 MDHEN and CDR2 SYDVKM. The CDR3 runs 13 residues. CDR3 loop: CASGQGFKPEAFF. The CDR3 DNA reads as TGTGCCAGCGGTCAGGGGTTTAAGCCTGAAGCTTTCTTT.